The 5 T cell receptor beta chains below come from one sample, sequenced in a study of T cells after yellow fever vaccination. TCRdb itself ran the 5' RACE reads through MiXCR, one entry per CDR3 protein. The sample comprises under 400,000 distinct CDR3 sequences, more than 9% of which are singletons, and more than 15% rests with the top ten. The input for sequencing was PBMCs, taken on the day of the first yellow fever vaccination. The receptors were sampled from a man younger than 35 who received the YFV17D yellow fever vaccine.

A few counts support this clonotype. The chain combines TRBV12-3 or TRBV12-4 with TRBJ2-1; D is unresolved. The CDR3 spans 14 residues. Trimming took 5 bases from V and 3 from J, leaving 11 bases between them. The CDR3 coding sequence is TGTGCCAGCAGTCCACGTGCCGACTACAATGAGCAGTTCTTC. It encodes CASSPRADYNEQFF.

A few counts support this clonotype. V and J are TRBV18 and TRBJ2-1; 7 positions agree with TRBD1. This CDR3 comprises 15 residues. CDR1 and CDR2 (germline): KGHSH, LQKENI. With 4 bases clipped from V and 3 bases from J, the junction kept 6 bases outside the gene matches. In DNA form, the CDR3 reads TGTGCCAGCTCACGACGACGGGACAGCTACAATGAGCAGTTCTTC. Encoded protein: CASSRRRDSYNEQFF.

The V call is TRBV20-1, the J call TRBJ1-5; tentatively, D is TRBD1 (6 bases). This CDR3 has 12 amino acids. Per the germline V gene, CDR1 is DFQATT and CDR2 is SNEGSKA (reference sequence). The CDR3 region has the DNA TGCAGCACAGGGCACTACAATCAGCCCCAGCATTTT. Its translation: CSTGHYNQPQHF.

This chain links TRBV7-9 with TRBJ2-7; weak D call: TRBD2 (5 bases). Trimming cost V 5 bases and J 3 bases, with 20 bases left between them. Germline V gene sequence: CDR1 SEHNR, CDR2 FQNEAQ (reference sequence). The CDR3 is made up of 16 amino acids. In DNA, the CDR3 is TGTGCCAGCAGCCCCGCGGGTATCTTTTCCTTCTACGAGCAGTACTTC. Translated, it gives CASSPAGIFSFYEQYF. Using reference TRBV7-9 and TRBJ2-7 for the parts outside the CDR3, the full variable domain is DTGVSQNPRHKITKRGQNVTFRCDPISEHNRLYWYRQTLGQGPEFLTYFQNEAQLEKSRLLSDRFSAERPKGSFSTLEIQRTEQGDSAMYLCASSPAGIFSFYEQYFGPGTRLTVT.

This clonotype was detected a few times. This chain connects TRBV7-8 to TRBJ1-5, with D possibly matching TRBD1 (6 bases). The CDR3 is 14 residues long. Germline CDR1 SGHVS, CDR2 FQNEAQ. The V and J ends lost 5 bases and 7 bases respectively, with 15 bases between them. This chain's CDR3 is CASSPRTVRQPQHF. In DNA form, the CDR3 reads TGTGCCAGCAGCCCAAGGACAGTACGGCAGCCCCAGCATTTT.